The 9 T cell receptor delta chains listed next were all sequenced from one sample in a study of gamma-delta chains in newborns, infants, children (dated by TCRdb to the late 2010s). This sample was sequenced with an Illumina MiSeq. Via CATT, TCRdb reprocessed the public reads, and rows with identical DNA were then joined. The sample profile shows 7,000 or so delta-chain clones; 0.55% to 0.7% of them were found once. Jointly, the top ten make up around 15% of the sample. The sequenced sample was blood. These receptor sequences come from a child who was a newborn, infant or young child, either healthy, febrile or measles-vaccinated (not recorded which).

Sample share makes this clone medium-sized. Other DNA sequences in the same sample also yield this CDR3. The chain carries TRDV2 and TRDJ3, with 9 bases identical to TRDD3. The V segment lost 3 bases and the J segment 0 bases; nucleotides outside the gene matches: 8. CDR1 is GEAIGNYY, CDR2 EKD, per germline. The length of the CDR3 is 19 residues. CDR3 bases: TGTGCCTGTGACCATTTACTGGGGGAAAGCTCCTGGGACACCCGACAGATGTTTTTC. This sequence encodes CACDHLLGESSWDTRQMFF.

This clone was found a few times. The protein that TCRdb holds for this DNA derives from a much larger clone and differs from the translated DNA at residue 17, which likely indicates a read error; the protein shown here is translated from the DNA. V and J are TRDV2 and TRDJ3; TRDD3 aligns across 8 bases. Germline V CDR1 and CDR2: GEAIGNYY, EKD. The CDR3 has 19 amino acids. The CDR3 protein is CACDTWGIRSSWDTRQVFF. The CDR3 DNA reads as TGTGCCTGTGACACCTGGGGGATCAGGAGCTCCTGGGACACCCGACAGGTGTTTTTC.

This clone was observed a handful of times. The TCRdb protein, from a much larger clone, departs from this DNA's translation at residue 10, likely by read error; the protein shown derives from the DNA. The CDR3 loop is CACDAILLGGTGDTRQMFF. The CDR3 nucleotides are TGTGCCTGTGACGCTATTTTACTGGGGGGTACGGGGGACACCCGACAGATGTTTTTC. The chain has TRDV2 and TRDJ3; 8 bases are a match to TRDD3. Germline V lookup: CDR1 GEAIGNYY, CDR2 EKD. The V segment lost 3 bases and the J segment 5 bases; nucleotides outside the gene matches: 14. The length of the CDR3 is 19 residues.

This clone was detected a few times. This chain joins TRDV2 and TRDJ2; possible D gene TRDD3, 5 bases. The V gene lost 2 bases and the J gene lost 0 bases, with 6 bases spanning the gap. Germline values: CDR1 GEAIGNYY, CDR2 EKD. The CDR3 is made up of 14 amino acids. CDR3 in amino acids: CACDRGALTAQLFF. In DNA form, the CDR3 reads TGTGCCTGTGACAGGGGAGCTTTGACAGCACAACTCTTCTTT.

This clone was counted between two and nine times. TCRdb shows a much larger clone's protein in place of this DNA's translation, and the two differ at residue 5, likely through a read error; the protein shown is translated from the DNA. The chain uses TRDV2 and TRDJ3, with a tentative D call TRDD3 (6 bases). Germline values: CDR1 GEAIGNYY, CDR2 EKD. With 3 bases removed from V and 2 bases from J, the gap between germline ends came to 16 bases. CDR3 length: 18 amino acids. CDR3 in amino acids: CACDAASTGPWDTRQMFF. For the CDR3, the DNA is TGTGCCTGTGACGCAGCCTCTACTGGGCCCTGGGACACCCGACAGATGTTTTTC.

With regard to this clone: The protein TCRdb gives is from a much larger clone and does not agree with this DNA's translation at residue 11, likely a read error; the protein shown here comes from the DNA. The chain employs TRDV2 and TRDJ3, with TRDD3 identical over 9 bases. The ends lost 3 bases at V and 0 bases at J; junction bases unmatched: 14. Germline V gene data show CDR1 as GEAIGNYY and CDR2 as EKD. The CDR3 runs 21 residues. The CDR3: CACDSLYWGSTHSWDTRQMFF. DNA for the CDR3: TGTGCCTGTGACTCCTTGTACTGGGGGAGCACCCACTCCTGGGACACCCGACAGATGTTTTTC.

Within the sample, this clone is medium-sized (0.01 to 0.1%). CDR3 sequence: CACDTGGYGPLIF. In DNA form, the CDR3 reads TGTGCCTGTGACACTGGGGGATACGGACCCCTGATCTTT. This chain joins TRDV2 and TRDJ4, with 11 nucleotides matching TRDD3. This CDR3 region has 13 residues. The V gene end was trimmed by 1 base and the J gene end by 3 bases; junction bases not matched to a gene: 0. Germline lookup yields CDR1 GEAIGNYY and CDR2 EKD.

This clone has a handful of counts. A far larger clone lies a single base away; this is likely a read error. The sample has other DNA sequences that encode this CDR3 too. The chain is built from TRDV2 and TRDJ3; a possible D gene is TRDD3 (6 bases). V gave up 0 bases and J gave up 0 bases, with 17 bases separating them. This CDR3 has 20 residues. Germline V lookup: CDR1 GEAIGNYY, CDR2 EKD. The CDR3 DNA follows: TGTGCCTGTGACACCGGTTGGGGGGCCGCTAGCTCCTGGGACACCCGACAGATGTTTTTC. This gives the protein CACDTGWGAASSWDTRQMFF.

For this clone: A far larger clone is one base from this, pointing to a likely read error. The gene calls are TRDV2 and TRDJ2; possibly TRDD3 for D (6 bases). The CDR3 consists of 15 residues. Trimming stripped 5 bases from V and 6 bases from J, with 18 bases between. Germline assignment: CDR1 GEAIGNYY and CDR2 EKD. CDR3 DNA: TGTGCCTGTGTGCGGGATAACCGCTTGGCAGCACAACTCTTCTTT. This codes for CACVRDNRLAAQLFF.